The 16 T cell receptor beta chains below all came from one sample that was sequenced in a study of T-cell reconstitution after alpha-beta-depleted transplantation in children. Library preparation (for TCRbeta) was performed with unique molecular identifiers. TCRdb reprocessed the PCR reads via MiXCR and lists one record per CDR3 protein. The repertoire consists of fewer than 550,000 distinct CDR3 sequences, with roughly 16% occurring once and the leading ten covering 25% to 35%. This sample comprised PBMCs, mostly from graft donor cells, obtained 360 days after TCRalphabeta/CD19-depleted stem cell transplant. These receptors came from a boy younger than two who had a stem cell transplant for Wiskott-Aldrich syndrome, so the T cells may come from the graft donor.

This clonotype was observed a few times. CDR3 nucleotides: TGTGCCAGCAGTTTATTCACCGGACAGAACACTGAAGCTTTCTTT. Translated, it gives CASSLFTGQNTEAFF. V is TRBV27 and J is TRBJ1-1, with D tentatively TRBD1 (5 bases). V was shortened by 1 base and J by 1 base, with 10 bases between the two germline ends. CDR1 is MNHEY, CDR2 SMNVEV, per germline (reference sequence). This CDR3 region has 15 residues.

The chain recombines TRBV5-1 with TRBJ2-7, with 7 nucleotides matching TRBD1. V shed 1 base, J shed 4 bases, and the junction held 11 bases outside the gene matches. Germline V gives CDR1 SGHRS, CDR2 YFSETQ. The CDR3 covers 16 residues. The CDR3 spells CASSLSPTGMRYEQYF. DNA for the CDR3: TGCGCCAGCAGCTTGTCGCCGACAGGGATGAGGTACGAGCAGTACTTC. Complete variable domain (other parts from reference TRBV5-1 and TRBJ2-7): KAGVTQTPRYLIKTRGQQVTLSCSPISGHRSVSWYQQTPGQGLQFLFEYFSETQRNKGNFPGRFSGRQFSNSRSEMNVSTLELGDSALYLCASSLSPTGMRYEQYFGPGTRLTVT.

In this sample, this clonotype turned up a few times. This chain uses TRBV28 with TRBJ2-3; maybe TRBD1 (6 bases). The V and J ends lost 0 bases and 5 bases respectively, with 18 bases between them. The germline CDR1 and CDR2 sequences are MDHEN and SYDVKM. The CDR3 totals 17 residues. CDR3 coding DNA: TGTGCCAGCAGTTTATGGGCGACAGGTCTAGGGAAAGATACGCAGTATTTT. This sequence encodes CASSLWATGLGKDTQYF.

This clonotype was observed at least ten times. V usage is TRBV18 and J usage is TRBJ2-2, with D uncertain. Germline loops: CDR1 KGHSH, CDR2 LQKENI. Trimming cost V 6 bases and J 1 base, with 6 bases left between them. This CDR3 spans 13 amino acids. The CDR3 nucleotides are TGTGCCAGCTCCCTGATGAACACCGGGGAGCTGTTTTTT. This encodes CASSLMNTGELFF.

This sequence joins TRBV29-1 and TRBJ2-3; D may correspond to TRBD1 or TRBD2 (5 bases each). There are 14 residues in the CDR3. V lost 7 bases and J lost 4, with 18 bases in between. Per germline, CDR1 SQVTM and CDR2 ANQGSEA. The chain's CDR3 is CSGGTTTWADTQYF. The CDR3 bases are TGCAGCGGTGGGACCACCACTTGGGCAGATACGCAGTATTTT.

The chain has TRBV15 and TRBJ2-1; D possibly corresponds to TRBD2 (7 bases). This CDR3 spans 16 amino acids. CDR1 and CDR2 (germline): LNHNV, YYDKDF (reference sequence). V lost 2 bases and J lost 2, with 13 bases in between. CDR3 nucleotide sequence: TGTGCCACCAGCAGACGATCGGGGGGCACCTACAATGAGCAGTTCTTC. This translates into CATSRRSGGTYNEQFF.

The rearrangement links TRBV11-2 to TRBJ2-5; D remains ambiguous. Between the trimmed V and J ends, which lost 1 base and 6 bases, there was a span of 6 bases. The CDR3 is 12 amino acids. In germline, CDR1 is SGHAT, CDR2 FQNNGV. The CDR3 loop is CASSLGFQTQYF. In DNA form, the CDR3 reads TGTGCCAGCAGCTTAGGATTTCAGACCCAGTACTTC.

The V gene is TRBV27, the J gene TRBJ2-5; tentatively, D is TRBD1 (6 bases). V gave up 3 bases and J gave up 2 bases, with 13 bases separating them. This CDR3 spans 15 amino acids. Germline loops: CDR1 MNHEY, CDR2 SMNVEV (reference sequence). The CDR3 bases are TGTGCCAGCAGTTTTAGGAGGACAGTACAAGAGACCCAGTACTTC. Translation gives CASSFRRTVQETQYF.

This clonotype appeared many times. The rearrangement links TRBV20-1 to TRBJ2-1; D is uncertain. The CDR3 has 10 residues. The germline gives CDR1 DFQATT, CDR2 SNEGSKA (reference sequence). Trimming cost V 6 bases and J 10 bases, with 10 bases left between them. The CDR3 protein is CSAYSREQFF. Written as DNA, the CDR3 is TGCAGTGCCTACAGTCGGGAGCAGTTCTTC.

This clonotype occurred many times. This chain connects TRBV7-8 to TRBJ2-7, with D maybe TRBD2 (6 bases). This CDR3 is 17 amino acids long. Trimming removed 5 bases at V and 1 base at J, with 21 bases between. The germline CDR1 and CDR2 sequences are SGHVS and FQNEAQ. CDR3 protein: CASSASRVGSGSYEQYF. CDR3 nucleotide sequence: TGTGCCAGCAGCGCATCGCGGGTCGGGAGTGGGTCCTACGAGCAGTACTTC.

At least ten counts were recorded for this clonotype. The chain combines TRBV10-3 with TRBJ2-1; TRBD2 aligns across 14 bases. Germline assignment: CDR1 ENHRY and CDR2 SYGVKD. CDR3 length equals 16 residues. Germline trimming cut 7 bases from V and 15 bases from J; bases unmatched to any gene: 17. CDR3 DNA: TGTGCCATCACCGAAGGGACTAGCGGGAGCCTAACTCGTCGGTTCTTC. Residues: CAITEGTSGSLTRRFF.

This chain uses TRBV5-1 with TRBJ2-5; D uncertain. The CDR3 runs to 14 residues. The V gene's germline CDR1 is SGHRS and CDR2 YFSETQ. Trimming shortened V by 0 bases and J by 3 bases, and 9 bases separated the two germline ends. In DNA form, the CDR3 reads TGCGCCAGCAGCTTGGCCGGCTGGGAAGAGACCCAGTACTTC. It specifies CASSLAGWEETQYF.

This chain connects TRBV19 to TRBJ1-5, with D unresolved. From germline, CDR1 is LNHDA and CDR2 SQIVND (reference sequence). The CDR3 has 13 residues. Trimming took off 2 bases at V and 5 bases at J, with 7 bases between the two ends. The CDR3 loop reads CASSINLHQPQHF. CDR3 DNA sequence: TGTGCCAGTAGTATAAACCTCCATCAGCCCCAGCATTTT.

The chain joins TRBV6-5 to TRBJ1-5, with D unclear. The V gene lost 3 bases and the J gene lost 4 bases, with 7 bases spanning the gap. The CDR3 totals 13 residues. Germline loops: CDR1 MNHEY, CDR2 SVGAGI. Here the CDR3 DNA reads TGTGCCAGCAGTTATGACGGGAATCAGCCCCAGCATTTT. Translating gives CASSYDGNQPQHF.

This clonotype has more than one count but fewer than ten. The chain recombines TRBV4-3 with TRBJ2-1, with 7 bases aligning to TRBD1. Germline CDR1 and CDR2: LGHNA and YSLEER. V dropped 4 bases and J dropped 3; count of bases not matched to a gene: 9. The CDR3 has 16 amino acids. The DNA for the CDR3 is TGCGCCAGCAGCCGGAAGTTCGGACAGGTCTACAATGAGCAGTTCTTC. Protein product: CASSRKFGQVYNEQFF.

This clonotype occurred a few times. The J gene is TRBJ2-1, the V gene TRBV20-1, with 9 bases that match TRBD2. Germline assignment: CDR1 DFQATT and CDR2 SNEGSKA (reference sequence). The V gene end was trimmed by 5 bases and the J gene end by 5 bases; junction bases not matched to a gene: 10. The CDR3 is made up of 15 amino acids. The CDR3 coding sequence is TGCAGTGCTCCCTATTCAGGGACTAGCAACAATGAGCAGTTCTTC. Amino acids: CSAPYSGTSNNEQFF.